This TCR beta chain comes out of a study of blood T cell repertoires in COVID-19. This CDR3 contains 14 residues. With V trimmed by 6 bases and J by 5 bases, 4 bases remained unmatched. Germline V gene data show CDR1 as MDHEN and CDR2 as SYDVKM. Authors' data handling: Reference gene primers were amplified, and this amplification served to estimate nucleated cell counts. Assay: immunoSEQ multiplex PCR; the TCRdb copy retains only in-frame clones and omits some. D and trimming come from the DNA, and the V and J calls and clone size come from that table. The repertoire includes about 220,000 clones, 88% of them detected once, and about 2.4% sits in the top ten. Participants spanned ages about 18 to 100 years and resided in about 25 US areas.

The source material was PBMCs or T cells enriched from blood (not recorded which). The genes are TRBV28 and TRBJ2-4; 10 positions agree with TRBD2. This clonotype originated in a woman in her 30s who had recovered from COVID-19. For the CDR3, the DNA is TGTGCCAGCAGAGCGGGGGGGCCACAAAACATTCAGTACTTC. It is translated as CASRAGGPQNIQYF.